This T cell receptor (beta chain) was sequenced in a study of blood T cell repertoires in COVID-19. As for the study in general: The United States, Italy and Spain provided the acute and convalescent COVID-19 samples.

Profiling relied on immunoSEQ multiplex PCR, and the TCRdb table lists in-frame clones only, not all of them. The sample holds over 150,000 clones; around 81% are singletons and the top ten take 6.5% to 9%. CDR1 is SGHAT, CDR2 FQNNGV, per germline. V lost 1 base and J lost 1, with 19 bases in between. The CDR3 loop spans 18 amino acids. The V gene is TRBV11-2, the J gene TRBJ1-1; the D gene is possibly TRBD1 (5 bases). The TCR sequence derives from a woman older than 75 with COVID-19, enrolled during active disease. The sample taken for sequencing was peripheral blood. The CDR3 bases are TGTGCCAGCAGCTTAGCTTTCCTCCCCTGGGGGGGGAACACTGAAGCTTTCTTT. This sequence encodes CASSLAFLPWGGNTEAFF.